The present entry profiles one T cell receptor beta chain with its context. In its sample, this clonotype was seen once. Its antigen is unknown. One end of the junction does not line up with germline, which may come from a read error. This sample stems from a study of tumor and adjacent non-tumor tissue in lung cancer (dated by TCRdb to 2016 to 2019). Study-wide context: By cancer type, the cohort comprised around 11 adenocarcinoma patients, a couple of squamous cell carcinoma patients and 1 small cell lung cancer patient. More than 25 paired specimens, one tumor and one normal lung sample per patient, were profiled by TCRbeta CDR3 sequencing. Sequencing generated a total of approximately 130,000,000 productive TCRbeta reads, averaging about 4.17 million reads per sample. Ages among the roughly 15 patients ranged from roughly 31 to 85 years, there were around 10 men and 5 women, and disease was at TNM stage I to III. The study compared bulk TCRbeta repertoires between lung tumor tissue and matched distant non-tumor lung tissue from over 13 lung cancer patients. Broad study findings and their caveats: Peripheral blood was not sequenced, so blood TCRbeta repertoires were not examined in the lung cancer patients of the study. In normal lung, the top 100 clones accounted for a significantly larger cumulative share of the repertoire than in tumor tissue. Only around 15 patients were included in the cohort, and the need for larger samples and more detailed clinical data was noted by the authors. The sequencing platform is not named in the methods, and unique molecular identifiers are not mentioned. Significantly higher TCR diversity (inverse Simpson) was observed in tumor tissue than in normal lung tissue (approximately 440 vs 150, P = 0.0075, Mann-Whitney U test). Younger patients had significantly higher TCR diversity, and higher tumor TCR diversity was associated with shorter overall and disease-free survival.

The library was made by multiplex PCR. This sample was sequenced with an Illumina HiSeq 2500. TCRbeta libraries were built by three rounds of nested PCR using primers (Table S4), following protocols modified from ARM-PCR. Before sequencing, PCR products of 200-500 bp were cut from the gel and purified using the QIAquick gel extraction kit. In the source study's methods: Reads were cleaned with Trimmomatic, merged with FLASH into complete CDR3 sequences, and assigned to V(D)J germline segments with MiTCR. Clonal diversity was calculated as the inverse Simpson's index using VDJtools. Productive reads were defined as in-frame sequences without a premature stop codon. Clones were called with MiXCR by TCRdb after fastp trimmed the public reads at Q25, and only in-frame beta chains were retained. Rows merge per CDR3 protein into single entries with the most common DNA and genes. These V and J calls derive from TCRdb rather than the authors' analysis. For this sample there are roughly 66,000 distinct CDR3 sequences; about three quarters appear just once. 28% of the sample is held by the ten biggest clonotypes.

The CDR3 has 15 amino acids, counting the end cysteine and phenylalanine. The DNA shown is the 45-base CDR3, in frame from base 1. Based on the germline V gene (reference sequence), the CDR1 and CDR2 sequences are MNHNY and SVGAGI. RNA was extracted from bulk unsorted tissue and checked for quality with a NanoDrop ND-1000 and an Agilent 2100. The donors were newly diagnosed lung cancer patients admitted for thoracic surgery in China from August to November 2014 who had not received prior chemotherapy. Patients with previous radiotherapy or chemotherapy, or with another concurrent cancer, were excluded from the study. Surgical tissue pieces of 1-2 cm3 were preserved in RNAlater solution and were kept at -80 degrees C until use.

The clonotype was recovered from a man aged 55-75 years with non-small cell lung cancer. Sequencing used lung tumor tissue. This chain joins TRBV6-6 to TRBJ2-7; a weak D assignment points to TRBD1 (6 bases agree). The CDR3 here reads CANSEPGTQSYEQYF. In nucleotides, the sequence is TGTGCCAACAGTGAACCCGGGACACAGTCCTACGAGCAGTACTTC.